What follows is one T cell receptor (beta chain) and its context. What it binds is unknown. Compared with germline, one end of the junction differs, possibly owing to a read error. The CDR3 is 15 residues long. Looked up from germline, CDR1 is MNHNS and CDR2 is SASEGT. The data were taken from a study of T cell repertoires in cytomegalovirus infection. The overall study: An indication of both CMV infection and matching HLA type came from public TCR beta signatures.

Whole-study findings and limits: Accumulated public TCR beta family frequency recognized individuals carrying CMV together with the relevant HLA.

TCRdb reprocessed the reads with MiXCR, giving one entry per CDR3 protein. The table shows 400,000 to 550,000 distinct CDR3 sequences, with around 11% occurring only once. The receptor's source is a human donor in good health (CMV status not recorded). Some clones in this sample may be carry-over from other donors' samples. Sequenced sample: PBMCs. V and J are TRBV6-1 and TRBJ1-4; D is perhaps TRBD1 (5 bases). The CDR3 loop is CASSSQSGTSEKLFF. The CDR3 DNA sequence: TGTGCCAGCAGTTCACAATCCGGGACTAGTGAAAAACTGTTTTTT.